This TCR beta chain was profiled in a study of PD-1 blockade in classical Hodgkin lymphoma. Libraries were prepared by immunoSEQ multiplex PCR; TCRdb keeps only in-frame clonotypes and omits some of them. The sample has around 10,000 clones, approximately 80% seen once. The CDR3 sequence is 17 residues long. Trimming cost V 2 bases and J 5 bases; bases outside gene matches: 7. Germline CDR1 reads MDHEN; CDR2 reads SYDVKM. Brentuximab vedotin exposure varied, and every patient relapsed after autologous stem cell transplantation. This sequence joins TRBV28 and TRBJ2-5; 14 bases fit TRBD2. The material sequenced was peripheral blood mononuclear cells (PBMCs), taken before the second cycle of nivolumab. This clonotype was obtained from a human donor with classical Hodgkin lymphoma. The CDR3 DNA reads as TGTGCCAGCAGTTTAGGGACTAGCGGGGGATCTTGGGAGACCCAGTACTTC. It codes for CASSLGTSGGSWETQYF.